Included here is one T cell receptor (beta chain) sequence, with context. What it binds is unknown. The data were produced by immunoSEQ multiplex PCR, yet TCRdb's version contains in-frame clones alone and is incomplete. Seen here are about 48,000 clones, around 80% observed once, and the top ten hold 1.2%. This specimen comes from a study of OX40 agonist ivuxolimab in advanced cancers. Study-level information: The patients received agonistic anti-OX40 (CD134) antibody ivuxolimab. Patients in dose escalation had liver, melanoma, kidney or head and neck cancers. Study observations and caveats: Some patients who did not respond also had low normalized T-cell clonal expansion. On average, CD8+ T cells had more expanded clones than CD4+.

The CDR3 consists of 17 residues. J gave up 7 bases and V 5 bases, and 8 bases lay outside the gene matches. The V gene's germline CDR1 is LNHDA and CDR2 SQIVND (reference sequence). Sample: CD4+ or CD8+ T cells sorted from blood, taken in a trial of the OX40 agonist ivuxolimab. This TCR was recovered from an adult with an advanced solid tumor such as melanoma, head and neck, liver or kidney cancer. This chain connects TRBV19 to TRBJ2-1; 16 positions agree with TRBD2. The CDR3 sequence is CASSAGTSGGAGNEQFF. The CDR3 region has the DNA TGTGCCAGTAGTGCCGGGACTAGCGGGGGGGCCGGGAATGAGCAGTTCTTC.